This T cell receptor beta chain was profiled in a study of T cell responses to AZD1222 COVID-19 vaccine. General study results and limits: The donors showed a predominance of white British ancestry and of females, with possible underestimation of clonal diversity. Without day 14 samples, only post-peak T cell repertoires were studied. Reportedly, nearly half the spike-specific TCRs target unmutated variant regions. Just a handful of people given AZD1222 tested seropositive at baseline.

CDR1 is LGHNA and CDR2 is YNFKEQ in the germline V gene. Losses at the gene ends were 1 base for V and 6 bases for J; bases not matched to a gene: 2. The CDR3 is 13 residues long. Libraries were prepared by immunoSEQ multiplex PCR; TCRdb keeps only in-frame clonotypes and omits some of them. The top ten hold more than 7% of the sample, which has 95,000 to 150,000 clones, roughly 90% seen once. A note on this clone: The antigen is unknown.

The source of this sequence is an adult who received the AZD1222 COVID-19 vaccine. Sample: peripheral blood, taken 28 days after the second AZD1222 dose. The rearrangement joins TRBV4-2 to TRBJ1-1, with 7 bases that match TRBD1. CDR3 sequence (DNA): TGTGCCAGCAGCCAAGGACAGGGACCTGAAGCTTTCTTT. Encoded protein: CASSQGQGPEAFF.